The 27 T cell receptor beta chains below all came from one sample that was sequenced in a study of cytomegalovirus exposure and HLA in healthy donors. The PCR used 60 Vbeta and 13 Jbeta primers. Using immunoSEQ multiplex PCR, the repertoire was profiled, and TCRdb retains in-frame clones only, with some absent. The table shows fewer than 100,000 clones, with about three quarters occurring only once. Sequenced material: PBMCs. The receptors come from a female donor in good health and CMV-seronegative.

J is TRBJ1-1 and V is TRBV4-1; 7 bases fit TRBD1. The junction had 10 bases not matched to a gene; V was cut back by 4 bases and J by 11 bases. This CDR3 contains 13 residues. CDR1 is MGHRA and CDR2 is YSYEKL in the germline V gene. CDR3: CASSPSGGLFAFF. Written as DNA, the CDR3 is TGCGCCAGCAGCCCCTCAGGGGGGCTATTTGCTTTCTTT.

The rearrangement joins TRBV27 to TRBJ2-3; TRBD2 agrees at 7 bases. Germline CDR1 is MNHEY and CDR2 is SMNVEV (reference sequence). CDR3 length equals 15 residues. The ends lost 4 bases at V and 4 bases at J; junction bases unmatched: 8. CDR3 amino acids: CASSSSSGRSDTQYF. The CDR3 DNA reads TGTGCCAGCAGTTCCTCTAGCGGAAGGTCAGATACGCAGTATTTT.

The CDR3 sequence is CASSLGGTSGPYEQYF. Written as DNA, the CDR3 is TGTGCCAGCAGCTTAGGGGGGACTAGCGGACCCTACGAGCAGTACTTC. The chain has TRBV7-9 and TRBJ2-7; 11 nucleotides agree with TRBD2. The junction had 4 bases not matched to a gene; V was cut back by 1 base and J by 2 bases. The CDR3 spans 16 residues. Looked up from germline, CDR1 is SEHNR and CDR2 is FQNEAQ (reference sequence). The whole variable domain, filled in from reference TRBV7-9 and TRBJ2-7, reads DTGVSQNPRHKITKRGQNVTFRCDPISEHNRLYWYRQTLGQGPEFLTYFQNEAQLEKSRLLSDRFSAERPKGSFSTLEIQRTEQGDSAMYLCASSLGGTSGPYEQYFGPGTRLTVT.

The chain recombines TRBV27 with TRBJ2-3; 12 positions agree with TRBD2. CDR3 length equals 14 residues. The V and J ends lost 6 bases and 5 bases, in that order; junction bases with no gene match: 3. CDR1 MNHEY and CDR2 SMNVEV come from the germline V gene (reference sequence). The CDR3 reads CASRGLAGRDTQYF. CDR3 DNA sequence: TGTGCCAGCAGAGGACTAGCGGGGAGAGATACGCAGTATTTT.

The V gene is TRBV6-6, the J gene TRBJ2-3; D is undetermined. CDR3 length: 12 amino acids. V was pared by 4 bases and J by 4 bases, with 6 bases between. CDR1 and CDR2 from the germline V gene are MNHNY and SVGAGI (reference sequence). The CDR3 sequence: CASSLGADTQYF. Here the CDR3 DNA reads TGTGCCAGCAGTTTAGGAGCAGATACGCAGTATTTT.

The chain is built from TRBV27 and TRBJ2-2, with TRBD1 identical over 8 bases. The CDR3 contains 15 residues. Trimming took 6 bases from V and 7 from J; bases not matched to a gene: 10. Germline V gene lookup returns CDR1 MNHEY and CDR2 SMNVEV (reference sequence). CDR3 in amino acids: CASSHDRGRFGELFF. Here the CDR3 DNA reads TGTGCCAGCAGCCATGACAGGGGAAGGTTCGGGGAGCTGTTTTTT.

The chain is built from TRBV27 and TRBJ1-1; D unclear. The CDR3 has 12 amino acids. Germline V CDR1 and CDR2: MNHEY, SMNVEV (reference sequence). Deletions cut 3 bases from V and 6 bases from J, with 8 bases between. This CDR3 reads CASSFPASEAFF. CDR3 DNA: TGTGCCAGCAGTTTTCCCGCGTCTGAAGCTTTCTTT.

The chain has TRBV9 and TRBJ2-5, with a possible D match to TRBD1 (5 bases). The germline V gene encodes CDR1 SGDLS and CDR2 YYNGEE. This CDR3 has 13 residues. V lost 3 bases, J lost 0 bases, and 6 bases lay in between. The CDR3 here is CASSGQNQETQYF. In nucleotides, the CDR3 is TGTGCCAGCAGCGGACAGAACCAAGAGACCCAGTACTTC.

This chain connects TRBV12-5 to TRBJ2-2; 8 bases map to TRBD1. CDR1 LGHNT and CDR2 FRNRAP come from the germline V gene. CDR3 length: 15 amino acids. After removal of 7 bases from V and 4 bases from J, the junction contained 8 bases not matched to a gene. In DNA form, the CDR3 reads TGTGCTAGTGCCCAGGGGGCCGGGAGCACCGGGGAGCTGTTTTTT. Protein product: CASAQGAGSTGELFF.

J is TRBJ2-2 and V is TRBV5-1; 7 bases align to TRBD2. The J segment lost 4 bases and the V segment lost 7 bases, leaving 10 bases of the junction unmatched. The CDR3 is 15 amino acids. Germline-derived CDR1 and CDR2 are SGHRS and YFSETQ. Written as DNA, the CDR3 is TGCGCCAGCCGCCGAAGCGGGGCCTTCACCGGGGAGCTGTTTTTT. Its protein is CASRRSGAFTGELFF.

V is TRBV5-8 and J is TRBJ1-1, with D perhaps TRBD1 (6 bases). V lost 2 bases and J 4 bases, leaving 12 bases between the germline ends. CDR3 size: 14 residues. Germline V gene sequence: CDR1 SGHTS, CDR2 YDEGEE. DNA of the CDR3: TGTGCCAGCAGCTTCGGGGGGCGCGGCACTGAAGCTTTCTTT. Its translation is CASSFGGRGTEAFF.

This chain links TRBV28 with TRBJ1-2; 8 bases line up with TRBD1. Unmatched junction bases numbered 7, after V lost 6 bases and J lost 1 base. The CDR3 loop spans 15 amino acids. The germline CDR1 and CDR2 sequences are MDHEN and SYDVKM. DNA for the CDR3: TGTGCCAGCAGGCCGAGGACAGGGAATAACTATGGCTACACCTTC. As protein: CASRPRTGNNYGYTF.

The rearrangement joins TRBV18 to TRBJ2-5, with TRBD2 identical over 9 bases. Trimming cost V 8 bases and J 5 bases; bases outside gene matches: 12. CDR1 is KGHSH, CDR2 LQKENI, per germline. This CDR3 spans 15 amino acids. CDR3: CASRGTSYPQETQYF. Written as DNA, the CDR3 is TGTGCCAGCCGGGGGACTAGCTACCCCCAGGAGACCCAGTACTTC.

The genes are TRBV5-1 and TRBJ2-4; no definite D call. This CDR3 spans 14 amino acids. V gave up 3 bases and J gave up 0 bases, with 7 bases separating them. CDR1 is SGHRS, CDR2 YFSETQ, per germline. The CDR3 DNA follows: TGCGCCAGCAGCTCGACTCTAGCCAAAAACATTCAGTACTTC. As protein: CASSSTLAKNIQYF. Full variable domain (remainder filled in from reference TRBV5-1 and TRBJ2-4): KAGVTQTPRYLIKTRGQQVTLSCSPISGHRSVSWYQQTPGQGLQFLFEYFSETQRNKGNFPGRFSGRQFSNSRSEMNVSTLELGDSALYLCASSSTLAKNIQYFGAGTRLSVL.

V gene TRBV4-3 combines with J gene TRBJ2-3, with 11 bases that match TRBD2. With V trimmed by 0 bases and J by 2 bases, 4 bases remained unmatched. Germline V lookup: CDR1 LGHNA, CDR2 YSLEER. The CDR3 has 17 residues. The CDR3 region is CASSQEVAGGPTDTQYF. The DNA of the CDR3 is TGCGCCAGCAGCCAAGAGGTAGCGGGGGGGCCCACAGATACGCAGTATTTT.

In this sample, this clone turned up once. The rearrangement uses TRBV27 and TRBJ1-5, with 9 bases that match TRBD1. The length of the CDR3 is 17 residues. V trimming: 5 bases; J trimming: 2 bases; junction bases outside the gene matches: 10. Germline CDR1 is MNHEY and CDR2 is SMNVEV (reference sequence). The CDR3 loop reads CASSRDRVNLGNQPQHF. CDR3 DNA sequence: TGTGCCAGCAGTAGGGACAGGGTTAATTTAGGCAATCAGCCCCAGCATTTT.

This chain joins TRBV30 and TRBJ2-2; 9 bases align to TRBD1. Trimming at V came to 2 bases and at J to 4 bases, leaving 8 bases not matched to a gene. This CDR3 has 16 residues. The germline V gene encodes CDR1 GTSNPN and CDR2 SVGIG (reference sequence). CDR3 bases: TGTGCCTGGAGTCCTCGGGACAGGGCCCCCACCGGGGAGCTGTTTTTT. This encodes CAWSPRDRAPTGELFF.

This clone has a handful of counts. V usage is TRBV6-6 and J usage is TRBJ2-7; unclear D gene. The germline V gene has CDR1 MNHNY and CDR2 SVGAGI (reference sequence). This CDR3 region has 12 residues. Deletions cut 4 bases from V and 2 bases from J, with 6 bases between. CDR3 DNA sequence: TGTGCCAGCAGTTCTACCCCCTACGAGCAGTACTTC. Translating it yields CASSSTPYEQYF.

This clone was recorded only once. This chain connects TRBV18 to TRBJ1-2; D gene ambiguous. CDR1 is KGHSH and CDR2 is LQKENI in the germline V gene. The length of the CDR3 is 16 residues. V was trimmed by 6 bases and J by 9 bases, leaving 26 bases between them. The CDR3 here is CASSLAPQTAQPRYTF. The CDR3 coding sequence is TGTGCCAGCTCCCTAGCACCCCAAACGGCTCAGCCCCGCTACACCTTC. Drawing the rest from reference TRBV18 and TRBJ1-2, the complete variable domain is NAGVMQNPRHLVRRRGQEARLRCSPMKGHSHVYWYRQLPEEGLKFMVYLQKENIIDESGMPKERFSAEFPKEGPSILRIQQVVRGDSAAYFCASSLAPQTAQPRYTFGSGTRLTVV.

The chain joins TRBV6-5 to TRBJ1-1; D is possibly TRBD1 (5 bases). The germline gives CDR1 MNHEY, CDR2 SVGAGI. The CDR3 extends over 16 amino acids. V was shortened by 2 bases and J by 4 bases, with 17 bases between the two germline ends. CDR3 nucleotide sequence: TGTGCCAGCAGTTACGGCCAGGGCGGTAGGGGCACTGAAGCTTTCTTT. This codes for CASSYGQGGRGTEAFF.

This clone was counted between two and nine times. V usage is TRBV6-5 and J usage is TRBJ1-1, with 11 bases lining up with TRBD1. Germline V gene sequence: CDR1 MNHEY, CDR2 SVGAGI. Trimming removed 5 bases from V and 7 bases from J; junction bases left unmatched: 6. The CDR3 length is 14 residues. The DNA of the CDR3 is TGTGCCAGCAGTGCCGGGACAGGGGGTTTTGAAGCTTTCTTT. It translates to CASSAGTGGFEAFF.

V is TRBV18 and J is TRBJ2-2; D possibly corresponds to TRBD2 (6 bases). V was shortened by 3 bases and J by 4 bases, with 9 bases between the two germline ends. CDR3 length: 14 residues. Germline CDR1 KGHSH, CDR2 LQKENI. Written as DNA, the CDR3 is TGTGCCAGCTCACCGGGACTCAGCACCGGGGAGCTGTTTTTT. Its protein product is CASSPGLSTGELFF.

J is TRBJ1-5 and V is TRBV6-6; D is uncertain. There are 15 residues in the CDR3. Germline CDR1 MNHNY, CDR2 SVGAGI (reference sequence). V lost 0 bases to trimming and J lost 1 base, with 7 bases between them. The CDR3 sequence is CASSYSYPSNQPQHF. The CDR3 DNA reads TGTGCCAGCAGTTACTCCTACCCAAGCAATCAGCCCCAGCATTTT.

V usage is TRBV6-4 and J usage is TRBJ2-1; 11 bases are a match to TRBD2. J gave up 7 bases and V 6 bases, and 8 bases lay outside the gene matches. CDR1 and CDR2 (germline): MRHNA, SNTAGT. The CDR3 sequence is 15 residues long. CDR3 sequence (DNA): TGTGCCAGCAGCATCACTAGCGGGAGACATAATGAGCAGTTCTTC. Protein sequence: CASSITSGRHNEQFF.

The chain joins TRBV5-4 to TRBJ2-1, with TRBD1 matching 7 bases. Germline V CDR1 and CDR2: SGHNT, YYREEE (reference sequence). The trim removed 0 bases at V and 7 bases at J, leaving 1 base unmatched. The CDR3 totals 13 residues. The CDR3 sequence: CASSLAQGNEQFF. CDR3 bases: TGTGCCAGCAGCTTGGCACAGGGGAATGAGCAGTTCTTC.

The chain carries TRBV4-1 and TRBJ2-7; 10 positions match TRBD2. V shed 1 base, J shed 3 bases, and the junction held 6 bases outside the gene matches. This CDR3 has 16 amino acids. CDR1 and CDR2 from the germline V gene are MGHRA and YSYEKL. CDR3 coding DNA: TGCGCCAGCAGCCAAGTCCCACTAGCGGGGATCTACGAGCAGTACTTC. Translating it yields CASSQVPLAGIYEQYF.

The chain combines TRBV4-2 with TRBJ2-3, with TRBD2 matching 10 bases. The CDR3 is 17 residues long. Trimming took 1 base from V and 4 from J; bases not matched to a gene: 8. Germline-derived CDR1 and CDR2 are LGHNA and YNFKEQ. The CDR3 sequence: CASSQGASGGASDTQYF. CDR3 bases: TGTGCCAGCAGCCAAGGGGCTAGCGGGGGAGCATCAGATACGCAGTATTTT.